This TCR beta chain was identified in a study of blood T cell repertoires in COVID-19. The CDR3 consists of 14 residues. CDR1 and CDR2 (germline): LNHDA, SQIVND (reference sequence). V lost 5 bases, J lost 4 bases, and 4 bases stayed unmatched. As processed by the authors: Amplification with reference gene primers provided the estimates of nucleated cell counts. The protocol was immunoSEQ multiplex PCR, while the TCRdb copy is restricted to in-frame clones and leaves out a portion. Clonal size and the V and J genes are those of that table, whereas D and trimming came from the DNA. Of around 380,000 clones listed, roughly 77% are singletons.

The sequence derives from a human donor with acute or convalescent COVID-19. The donor label of this sample is uncertain. The source material was peripheral blood. The gene calls are TRBV19 and TRBJ1-1; 10 nucleotides match TRBD1. The CDR3 nucleotides are TGTGCCAGTAGTCGGGACAGGGGTGGCACTGAAGCTTTCTTT. Its translation is CASSRDRGGTEAFF.